This T cell receptor (beta chain) was documented in a study of CD8+ T cells in alopecia areata. As for the study in general: Treated patients were given 5 to 10 mg oral tofacitinib twice daily. Study observations and caveats: Sequence data from scalp samples additionally include resident alphabeta T cells of normal skin. Association of baseline CD8+ expansion with response is uncertain owing to one nonresponder. On tofacitinib, scalp clonality and expanded CD8+ clones among top 100 fell significantly.

A remark on this clone: Its antigen is not identified. At the DNA level, this CDR3 is encoded by other sequences in the same sample as well.

The V and J ends lost 3 bases and 0 bases, in that order; junction bases with no gene match: 1. Per germline, CDR1 ENHRY and CDR2 SYGVKD. The CDR3 is 14 amino acids. Reverse transcription of extracted RNA yielded cDNA, which provided the sequencing template. The repertoire was sequenced with immunoSEQ multiplex PCR; TCRdb's copy has only in-frame clones and lacks some. The sample carries roughly 100,000 clones, roughly two thirds recorded once. As for treatment: oral pan-JAK inhibitor, 5-10 mg twice daily. This clonotype was obtained from a human donor with alopecia areata. The chain employs TRBV10-3 and TRBJ2-7, with TRBD2 matching 8 bases. Sequences were derived from CD8+ T cells sorted from blood, sampled at week 4, from a patient treated with tofacitinib. DNA of the CDR3: TGTGCCATCAGTGACAGCGGGAGCTCCTACGAGCAGTACTTC. This encodes CAISDSGSSYEQYF.